This T cell receptor (beta chain) was retrieved from a study of blood T cells in healthy people across ages. The CDR3 is 16 amino acids. The ends were cut back, 6 bases at V and 4 bases at J, with 19 bases in the middle. Per germline, CDR1 MNHEY and CDR2 SVGAGI. On this clonotype itself: Antigen unknown.

With a J-beta primer mix and a sample-barcoded 5' primer, a second PCR ran about 7 to 11 cycles. Every single cDNA molecule received a tag from a template-switch adaptor with 12 random nucleotides. TCRdb reprocessed the 5' RACE reads with MiXCR, giving one entry per CDR3 protein. The table has about 1.6 million distinct CDR3 sequences, 34% seen once; the top ten hold approximately 10%. Study-level results: Across the age range, TCR beta diversity per million T cells fell in a roughly linear way.

Each of the donors had approximately 10 milliliters of peripheral blood drawn into EDTA-treated Vacutainer tubes. Material for sequencing was blood. This TCR was recovered from a woman aged 25 to 39 in good health. This chain links TRBV6-5 with TRBJ2-1; possible D gene TRBD2, 7 bases. The CDR3 DNA sequence: TGTGCCAGCAGCCCCGGGGGGCTAGCGGTTTACAATGAGCAGTTCTTC. Translation: CASSPGGLAVYNEQFF.